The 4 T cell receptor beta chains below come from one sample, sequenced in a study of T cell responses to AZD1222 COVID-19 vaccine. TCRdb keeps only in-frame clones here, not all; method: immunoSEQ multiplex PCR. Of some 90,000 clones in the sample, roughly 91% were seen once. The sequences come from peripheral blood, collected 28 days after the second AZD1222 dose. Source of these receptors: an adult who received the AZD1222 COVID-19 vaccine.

CDR3 bases: TGTGCCAGCAGCCCAGCGGGGGACCCCACAGATACGCAGTATTTT. Amino acid sequence: CASSPAGDPTDTQYF. This sequence joins TRBV27 and TRBJ2-3, with 8 positions matching TRBD2. Germline trimming cut 6 bases from V and 2 bases from J; bases unmatched to any gene: 7. The CDR3 loop spans 15 amino acids. Germline CDR1 MNHEY, CDR2 SMNVEV (reference sequence).

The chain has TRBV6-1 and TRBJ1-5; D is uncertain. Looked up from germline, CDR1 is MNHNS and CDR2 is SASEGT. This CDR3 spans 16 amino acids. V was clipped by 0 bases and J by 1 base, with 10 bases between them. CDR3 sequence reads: CASSEAVTTSNQPQHF. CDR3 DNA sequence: TGTGCCAGCAGTGAAGCAGTCACCACCAGCAATCAGCCCCAGCATTTT.

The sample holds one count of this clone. The CDR3, as DNA: TGTGCCAGCTCTATTGACATATTGAACACTGAAGCTTTCTTT. Its protein is CASSIDILNTEAFF. V and J are TRBV18 and TRBJ1-1, with no clear D. The germline V and J ends were trimmed by 6 bases and 0 bases, with 11 bases remaining between them. CDR1 and CDR2 (germline): KGHSH, LQKENI. The CDR3 loop spans 14 amino acids.

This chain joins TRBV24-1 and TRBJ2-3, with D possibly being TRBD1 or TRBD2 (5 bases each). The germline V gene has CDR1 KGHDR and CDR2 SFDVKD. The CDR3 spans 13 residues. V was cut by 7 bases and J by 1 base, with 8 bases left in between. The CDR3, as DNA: TGTGCCACCAGCCGGGACGGCACAGATACGCAGTATTTT. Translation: CATSRDGTDTQYF.